This T cell receptor beta chain emerged from a study of CXCR3-negative and CXCR3-positive naive CD8 T cells. The wider study: With about 1.5 +/- 0.3 million reads per library, the TRB reads numbered about 135 million in total. Study outcomes and limitations: Much lower diversity was found in memory CD8+ cells, while both naive subsets had comparably high diversity.

The CDR3 consists of 14 residues. Per the germline V gene, CDR1 is DFQATT and CDR2 is SNEGSKA (reference sequence). Sorting was done in triplicate for each CD8+ T cell subset (around 300,000 cells each). Libraries of TRB cDNA were made by 5' RACE and carried UMIs. TCRdb reprocessed the 5' RACE reads and stores each CDR3 protein as one record, lacking DNA. Its table lists roughly 89,000 distinct CDR3 sequences. For this clonotype: The antigen is undetermined.

This TCR came from a human donor in good health. Some clones in this sample may be carry-over from other donors' samples. Sequenced: naive CXCR3- CD8+ T cells from blood. Subset defined: CD45RO-CCR7+CD27+CD95- naive CD8+ T cells lacking CXCR3 (TNR3-). The rearrangement links TRBV20-1 to TRBJ1-2; absent DNA, TCRdb's TRBD1 call cannot be checked. The CDR3 loop reads CSARQNRGDYGYTF.